This note documents a single T cell receptor beta chain sequence. The authors' processing: Amplification with reference gene primers provided the estimates of nucleated cell counts. Some clones are missing from TCRdb's copy, which holds only in-frame ones; the method was immunoSEQ multiplex PCR. V, J and clone size are taken as reported in that table, and D and trimming were inferred from the DNA itself. The repertoire consists of a few hundred thousand clones, with about 87% occurring once and the leading ten covering less than 1.5%. Germline assignment: CDR1 LNHDA and CDR2 SQIVND (reference sequence). This CDR3 is 17 amino acids long. Losses at the gene ends were 5 bases for V and 4 bases for J; bases not matched to a gene: 13. This entry comes from a study of blood T cell repertoires in COVID-19. In the study overall: The United States, Italy and Spain provided the acute and convalescent COVID-19 samples.

Which cohort a participant joined came from the clinical history participants gave. The sequence was obtained from a man between 25 and 39 years old who had recovered from COVID-19. Sequenced input: PBMCs or T cells enriched from blood (not recorded which). The gene calls are TRBV19 and TRBJ2-1; TRBD2 agrees at 8 bases. CDR3: CASSPRATSEIYNEQFF. In DNA, the CDR3 is TGTGCCAGTAGTCCCAGGGCGACTAGCGAGATATACAATGAGCAGTTCTTC. The full variable domain, rest sourced from reference TRBV19 and TRBJ2-1, is DGGITQSPKYLFRKEGQNVTLSCEQNLNHDAMYWYRQDPGQGLRLIYYSQIVNDFQKGDIAEGYSVSREKKESFPLTVTSAQKNPTAFYLCASSPRATSEIYNEQFFGPGTRLTVL.